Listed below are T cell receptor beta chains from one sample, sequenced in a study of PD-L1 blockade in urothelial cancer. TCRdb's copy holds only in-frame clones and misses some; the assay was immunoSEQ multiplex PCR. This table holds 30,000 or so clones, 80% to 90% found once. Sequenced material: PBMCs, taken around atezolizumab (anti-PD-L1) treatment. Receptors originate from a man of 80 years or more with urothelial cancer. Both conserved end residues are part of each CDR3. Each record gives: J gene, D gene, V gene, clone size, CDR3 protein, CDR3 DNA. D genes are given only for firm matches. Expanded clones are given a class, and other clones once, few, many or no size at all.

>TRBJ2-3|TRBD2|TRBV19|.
CASRTSGSTDTQYF
TGTGCCAGCAGAACTAGCGGGAGCACAGATACGCAGTATTTT
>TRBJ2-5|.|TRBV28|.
CASSQGLETQYF
TGTGCCAGCAGCCAGGGATTGGAGACCCAGTACTTC
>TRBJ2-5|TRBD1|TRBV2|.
CASSPRDRDVGETQYF
TGTGCCAGCAGTCCCCGGGACAGGGACGTTGGAGAGACCCAGTACTTC
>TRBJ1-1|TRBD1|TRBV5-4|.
CASSFNRGEGAEAFF
TGTGCCAGCAGCTTCAACAGGGGTGAGGGTGCTGAAGCTTTCTTT
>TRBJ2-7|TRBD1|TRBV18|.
CASSPDRGQNEQYF
TGTGCCAGCTCACCGGACAGGGGGCAGAACGAGCAGTACTTC
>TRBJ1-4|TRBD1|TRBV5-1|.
CASSWRGTGNEKLFF
TGCGCCAGCAGCTGGCGGGGGACAGGAAATGAAAAACTGTTTTTT
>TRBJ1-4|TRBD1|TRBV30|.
CAAWDRRNEKLFF
TGTGCCGCCTGGGACAGACGAAATGAAAAACTGTTTTTT
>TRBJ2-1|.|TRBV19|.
CASSSARLNEQFF
TGTGCCAGTAGTTCGGCTCGACTCAATGAGCAGTTCTTC
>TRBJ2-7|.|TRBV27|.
CASSLSLGGSYEQYF
TGTGCCAGCAGTTTAAGCTTAGGGGGTTCCTACGAGCAGTACTTC
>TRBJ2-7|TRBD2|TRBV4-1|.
CASSRATSGAYYEQYF
TGCGCCAGCAGTCGCGCGACTAGCGGAGCTTACTACGAGCAGTACTTC
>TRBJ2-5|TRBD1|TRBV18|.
CASSPRTGEYQETQYF
TGTGCCAGCTCACCTAGGACAGGGGAATACCAAGAGACCCAGTACTTC
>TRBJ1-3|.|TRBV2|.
CATFGAKRVFGNTIYF
TGTGCCACCTTTGGGGCCAAACGGGTTTTTGGAAACACCATATATTTT
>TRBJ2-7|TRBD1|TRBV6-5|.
CASSSRQGAMYEQYF
TGTGCCAGCAGTAGTCGGCAGGGGGCCATGTACGAGCAGTACTTC
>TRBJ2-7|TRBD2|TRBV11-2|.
CASSLRRGLPTPYEQYF
TGTGCCAGCAGCTTAAGAAGGGGACTACCGACGCCCTACGAGCAGTACTTC
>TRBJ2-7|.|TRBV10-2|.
CASSESDYEQYF
TGCGCCAGCAGTGAAAGCGATTACGAGCAGTACTTC
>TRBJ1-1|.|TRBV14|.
CASSQVTALNTEAFF
TGTGCCAGCAGCCAAGTAACAGCCCTGAACACTGAAGCTTTCTTT
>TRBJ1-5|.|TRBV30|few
CAWSGQGGNQPQHF
TGTGCCTGGAGTGGCCAGGGAGGAAATCAGCCCCAGCATTTT
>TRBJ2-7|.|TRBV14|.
CASSQGPAAEQYF
TGTGCCAGCAGCCAAGGTCCGGCGGCCGAGCAGTACTTC
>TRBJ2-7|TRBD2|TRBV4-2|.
CASSQDPSGVYEQYF
TGTGCCAGCAGCCAAGATCCTAGCGGGGTATACGAGCAGTACTTC
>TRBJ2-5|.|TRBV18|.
CASSPSTKETQYF
TGTGCCAGCTCACCATCCACTAAAGAGACCCAGTACTTC
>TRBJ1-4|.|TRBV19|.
CASSIQKDSGGKLFF
TGTGCCAGTAGTATACAGAAAGACTCCGGGGGAAAACTGTTTTTT
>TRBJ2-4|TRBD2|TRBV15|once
CATSSYPSRETKNIQYF
TGTGCCACCAGCAGCTACCCTTCGCGGGAGACCAAAAACATTCAGTACTTC
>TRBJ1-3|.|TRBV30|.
CAWVRAGNTIYF
TGTGCCTGGGTCCGGGCTGGAAACACCATATATTTT
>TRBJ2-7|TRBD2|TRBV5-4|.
CASSRGTSGRPEQYF
TGTGCCAGCAGCCGGGGGACTAGCGGGAGACCCGAGCAGTACTTC
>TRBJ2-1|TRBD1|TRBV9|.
CASSLTGENYNEQFF
TGTGCCAGCAGCCTAACAGGGGAGAACTACAATGAGCAGTTCTTC
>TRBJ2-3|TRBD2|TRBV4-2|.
CASSFSGRSSTDTQYF
TGTGCCAGCAGCTTTAGCGGGAGATCTAGCACAGATACGCAGTATTTT
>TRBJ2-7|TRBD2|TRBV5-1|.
CASSLEWAPGGSYEQYF
TGCGCCAGCAGCTTGGAATGGGCACCGGGAGGCTCCTACGAGCAGTACTTC
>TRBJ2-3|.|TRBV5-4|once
CASSHDRSSTDTQYF
TGTGCCAGCAGTCACGACAGGAGTAGCACAGATACGCAGTATTTT
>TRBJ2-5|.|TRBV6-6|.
CASSRVGETQYF
TGTGCCAGCAGTAGAGTCGGAGAGACCCAGTACTTC